Described below is a single T cell receptor beta chain sequence and its context. Its matching antigen is unknown. This specimen belongs to a study of T-cell memory formation after mild COVID-19. As for the study in general: TCR clusters were mostly donor specific.

General study points: Cross-reactive memory appears to have joined, as suggested by some responding clones showing up in pre-infection memory.

5'RACE with constant-segment primers yielded barcoded, UMI-tagged TCR alpha and TCR beta cDNA libraries. Each CDR3 protein is one row after TCRdb ran MiXCR on the 5' RACE reads. Here the sample spans under 250,000 distinct CDR3 sequences, less than 20% being singletons. The TCR originated in an adult woman who had mild COVID-19 (a few samples of this study predate the infection). Cell type and time point are not known. Material for sequencing was PBMCs or a T cell subset sorted from them (not recorded which).

The CDR3 sequence: CASNGRGYNEQFF. CDR3 DNA: TGCGCCAGCAATGGGCGGGGGTACAATGAGCAGTTCTTC. The rearrangement links TRBV5-1 to TRBJ2-1, with 7 bases identical to TRBD2. CDR3 length equals 13 residues. V was pared by 6 bases and J by 4 bases, with 4 bases of the junction left unmatched. Germline V gene sequence: CDR1 SGHRS, CDR2 YFSETQ.